This T cell receptor (beta chain) was sequenced during a study of cytotoxic CD8 clonotypes in ibrutinib-treated CLL. Clones were sequenced by immunoSEQ multiplex PCR, and TCRdb holds only the in-frame ones, with some missing. The table has 130,000 or so clones, over 75% seen once. CDR3 length: 15 amino acids. J was trimmed by 4 bases and V by 11 bases; bases with no gene match: 13. CDR1 LNHDA and CDR2 SQIVND come from the germline V gene (reference sequence). The chain is built from TRBV19 and TRBJ2-7, with 11 bases aligning to TRBD2. The source material was PBMCs, sampled after 24 months of ibrutinib treatment. The TCR was taken from a human donor with chronic lymphocytic leukemia. The CDR3 sequence: CASRAPGLAAYEQYF. The CDR3 DNA is TGTGCCTCAAGAGCCCCGGGACTAGCGGCGTACGAGCAGTACTTC.